The 10 T cell receptor beta chains below all came from one sample that was sequenced in a study of PD-L1 blockade in urothelial cancer. This sample's time point: pretreatment peripheral blood. Repertoires were generated with immunoSEQ multiplex PCR, while TCRdb's copy carries only in-frame clones and drops some. The sample shows tens of thousands of clones, about 68% of them seen only once. The source was PBMCs, collected around atezolizumab (anti-PD-L1) treatment. These TCRs come from a man between 65 and 85 years old with urothelial cancer.

This chain connects TRBV9 to TRBJ1-1, with a tentative D call TRBD1 (6 bases). Trimming removed 3 bases from V and 5 bases from J, with 11 bases in between. In germline, CDR1 is SGDLS, CDR2 YYNGEE. CDR3 length equals 13 residues. CDR3 amino acids: CASSGRGGTEAFF. CDR3 sequence (DNA): TGTGCCAGCAGCGGCAGGGGAGGGACTGAAGCTTTCTTT.

The chain links TRBV7-2 to TRBJ1-5; 7 positions match TRBD1. The CDR3 sequence is 17 residues long. J gave up 0 bases and V 1 base, and 6 bases lay outside the gene matches. CDR1 and CDR2 from the germline V gene are SGHTA and FQGNSA. CDR3 sequence reads: CASSLEGRGYSNQPQHF. In DNA form, the CDR3 reads TGTGCCAGCAGCTTAGAGGGCAGGGGGTATAGCAATCAGCCCCAGCATTTT. The full variable domain, its missing parts supplied by reference TRBV7-2 and TRBJ1-5, is GAGVSQSPSNKVTEKGKDVELRCDPISGHTALYWYRQSLGQGLEFLIYFQGNSAPDKSGLPSDRFSAERTGGSVSTLTIQRTQQEDSAVYLCASSLEGRGYSNQPQHFGDGTRLSIL.

The chain has TRBV27 and TRBJ2-3; D not certain. Trimming removed 6 bases from V and 4 bases from J, with 11 bases in between. The CDR3 extends over 13 amino acids. Per germline, CDR1 MNHEY and CDR2 SMNVEV (reference sequence). CDR3 nucleotides: TGTGCCAGCAGGCGCGAGATAGCAGATACGCAGTATTTT. Translation: CASRREIADTQYF.

This chain connects TRBV28 to TRBJ1-3; D unresolved. Germline V lookup: CDR1 MDHEN, CDR2 SYDVKM. The CDR3 covers 15 residues. V was cut by 5 bases and J by 1 base, with 12 bases left in between. The chain's CDR3 is CASSLRFVSGNTIYF. The CDR3 DNA reads as TGTGCCAGCAGTCTCAGGTTCGTGTCTGGAAACACCATATATTTT.

The rearrangement uses TRBV19 and TRBJ1-1; D is possibly TRBD1 (5 bases). The germline V gene has CDR1 LNHDA and CDR2 SQIVND (reference sequence). Trimming cost V 5 bases and J 11 bases, with 21 bases left between them. This CDR3 has 14 amino acids. The CDR3 sequence: CASSPAGRPTGAFF. CDR3 sequence (DNA): TGTGCCAGTAGTCCGGCGGGACGCCCCACTGGGGCTTTCTTT.

In its sample, this clone was seen a few times. The rearrangement uses TRBV13 and TRBJ1-2, with D unclear. Between the trimmed V and J ends, which lost 5 bases and 6 bases, there was a span of 10 bases. Germline V lookup: CDR1 PRHDT, CDR2 FYEKMQ (reference sequence). There are 12 residues in the CDR3. For the CDR3, the DNA is TGTGCCAGCAGCACTCGCCTCCATGGCTACACCTTC. It translates to CASSTRLHGYTF.

A single count supports this clone. The chain joins TRBV5-1 to TRBJ2-7; 10 nucleotides line up with TRBD2. The germline V gene has CDR1 SGHRS and CDR2 YFSETQ. The J segment lost 3 bases and the V segment lost 9 bases, leaving 6 bases of the junction unmatched. The CDR3 contains 13 residues. This chain's CDR3 is CATSIAGGYEQYF. The CDR3, as DNA: TGCGCCACCTCAATAGCGGGAGGCTACGAGCAGTACTTC.

This clone appeared once. The chain is built from TRBV6-1 and TRBJ2-7; TRBD2 matches 11 bases. V lost 0 bases and J lost 1; bases outside the gene matches: 2. The germline gives CDR1 MNHNS, CDR2 SASEGT. CDR3 size: 16 residues. In DNA form, the CDR3 reads TGTGCCAGCAGTGAAGCTGGGACTAGCGGTTCCTACGAGCAGTACTTC. Protein: CASSEAGTSGSYEQYF.

J is TRBJ2-7 and V is TRBV19; 7 positions match TRBD1. The CDR3 consists of 13 residues. Germline-derived CDR1 and CDR2 are LNHDA and SQIVND (reference sequence). Trimming cost V 3 bases and J 5 bases; bases outside gene matches: 4. The CDR3 region has the DNA TGTGCCAGTAGTATTCTCGGGACAGACGAGCAGTACTTC. This translates into CASSILGTDEQYF.

The V gene is TRBV19, the J gene TRBJ2-3, with 9 nucleotides matching TRBD2. Germline V CDR1 and CDR2: LNHDA, SQIVND (reference sequence). The CDR3 extends over 14 amino acids. The ends lost 5 bases at V and 5 bases at J; junction bases unmatched: 5. The DNA of the CDR3 is TGTGCCAGTAGTTTAGCGGGAGAAGGAGATACGCAGTATTTT. Translation gives CASSLAGEGDTQYF.